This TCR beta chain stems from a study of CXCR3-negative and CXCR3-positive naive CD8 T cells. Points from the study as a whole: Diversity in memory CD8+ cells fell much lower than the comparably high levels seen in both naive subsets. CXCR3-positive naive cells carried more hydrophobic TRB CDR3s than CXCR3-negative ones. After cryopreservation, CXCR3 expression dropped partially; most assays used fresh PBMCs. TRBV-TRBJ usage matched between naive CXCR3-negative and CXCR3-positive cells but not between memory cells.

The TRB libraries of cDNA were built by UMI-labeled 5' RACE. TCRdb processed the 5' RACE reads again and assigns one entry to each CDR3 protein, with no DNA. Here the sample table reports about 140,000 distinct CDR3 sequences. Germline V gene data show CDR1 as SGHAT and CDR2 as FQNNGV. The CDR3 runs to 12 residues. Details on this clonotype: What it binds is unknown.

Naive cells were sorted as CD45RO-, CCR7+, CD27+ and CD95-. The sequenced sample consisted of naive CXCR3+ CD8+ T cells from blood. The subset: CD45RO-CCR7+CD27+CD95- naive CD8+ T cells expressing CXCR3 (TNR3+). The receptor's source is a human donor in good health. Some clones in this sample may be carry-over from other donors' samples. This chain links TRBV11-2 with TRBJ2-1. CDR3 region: CASSRGDNEQFF. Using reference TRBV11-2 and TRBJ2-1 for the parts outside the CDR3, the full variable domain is EAGVAQSPRYKIIEKRQSVAFWCNPISGHATLYWYQQILGQGPKLLIQFQNNGVVDDSQLPKDRFSAERLKGVDSTLKIQPAKLEDSAVYLCASSRGDNEQFFGPGTRLTVL.